What follows are 16 T cell receptor beta chains derived from one specimen sequenced in a study of control samples from healthy donors and cancer patients. Only in-frame clones appear in the TCRdb table, and some are missing; sequencing was by immunoSEQ multiplex PCR. The repertoire holds under 200,000 clones, with 96% as singletons. Sample: blood. Receptors were obtained from a woman in her thirties in good health.

This clone was seen once. The rearrangement uses TRBV6-4 and TRBJ2-7; TRBD1 is a possible D gene (5 bases). In germline, CDR1 is MRHNA, CDR2 SNTAGT. The CDR3 consists of 18 residues. Trimming removed 6 bases from V and 6 bases from J, with 30 bases in between. CDR3 sequence reads: CASSTGTGGERGISEQYF. In nucleotides, the CDR3 is TGTGCCAGCAGCACAGGAACAGGCGGCGAACGTGGGATATCCGAGCAGTACTTC.

This clone was seen more than once but under ten times. J is TRBJ2-1 and V is TRBV5-1; 9 nucleotides line up with TRBD1. After removal of 7 bases from V and 0 bases from J, the junction contained 8 bases not matched to a gene. CDR1 and CDR2 (germline): SGHRS, YFSETQ. CDR3 length: 16 residues. CDR3: CASRTMTGGSYNEQFF. The CDR3 nucleotides are TGCGCCAGCCGGACAATGACAGGGGGCTCCTACAATGAGCAGTTCTTC.

The gene calls are TRBV7-2 and TRBJ2-3; TRBD2 matches at 11 bases. Germline assignment: CDR1 SGHTA and CDR2 FQGNSA. V shed 4 bases and J 4 bases; nucleotides not matched to a gene: 4. The CDR3 is 15 amino acids. The CDR3 here is CASSSRLAGSDTQYF. CDR3 sequence (DNA): TGTGCCAGCAGCTCCCGACTAGCGGGGTCAGATACGCAGTATTTT.

The chain combines TRBV18 with TRBJ1-1; D is uncertain. The germline gives CDR1 KGHSH, CDR2 LQKENI. The CDR3 has 13 amino acids. Trimming cost V 4 bases and J 1 base, with 7 bases left between them. The CDR3 DNA reads TGTGCCAGCTCACGAGACACGAACACTGAAGCTTTCTTT. Amino acids: CASSRDTNTEAFF. The complete variable domain, with remaining parts taken from reference TRBV18 and TRBJ1-1, reads NAGVMQNPRHLVRRRGQEARLRCSPMKGHSHVYWYRQLPEEGLKFMVYLQKENIIDESGMPKERFSAEFPKEGPSILRIQQVVRGDSAAYFCASSRDTNTEAFFGQGTRLTVV.

This CDR3 reads CASSPSDRGGGYTF. CDR3 coding DNA: TGTGCCAGCTCACCATCGGACAGGGGTGGTGGCTACACCTTC. This chain links TRBV18 with TRBJ1-2; the match to TRBD1 covers 9 bases. Trimming at V came to 2 bases and at J to 7 bases, leaving 5 bases not matched to a gene. Per the germline V gene, CDR1 is KGHSH and CDR2 is LQKENI. CDR3 size: 14 residues.

The rearrangement uses TRBV28 and TRBJ2-1, with TRBD1 identical over 11 bases. Germline V gives CDR1 MDHEN, CDR2 SYDVKM. J was trimmed by 5 bases and V by 10 bases; bases with no gene match: 7. This CDR3 spans 14 amino acids. The CDR3 DNA follows: TGTGCCACCAAGGGACAGGGGGTAAACAATGAGCAGTTCTTC. It codes for CATKGQGVNNEQFF.

With respect to this clone: A junction boundary mismatches the germline segment, possibly from a read error. Additional DNA sequences in this sample encode the identical CDR3. J is TRBJ2-1 and V is TRBV6-1, with D possibly matching TRBD2 (6 bases). Per the germline V gene, CDR1 is MNHNS and CDR2 is SASEGT. The CDR3 has 19 residues. The DNA for the CDR3 is TGTGCCAGCAGCGAAGATAGCGGAACCCAGTATAGCTCCTACAATGAGCAGTTCTTC. Amino acid sequence: CASSEDSGTQYSSYNEQFF.

This clone was detected only once. The V gene is TRBV18, the J gene TRBJ2-3, with 8 bases identical to TRBD1. Germline CDR1 is KGHSH and CDR2 is LQKENI. Losses at the gene ends were 1 base for V and 0 bases for J; bases not matched to a gene: 0. The CDR3 is 15 amino acids. The CDR3 spells CASSPRTGSTDTQYF. The CDR3 coding sequence is TGTGCCAGCTCACCACGGACAGGGAGCACAGATACGCAGTATTTT.

The V and J genes are TRBV10-3 and TRBJ1-2; no reliable D call. CDR1 is ENHRY, CDR2 SYGVKD, per germline. The CDR3 is 17 amino acids. V was cut by 7 bases and J by 3 bases, with 24 bases left in between. CDR3 DNA sequence: TGTGCCATCAACCCGGGTTATACACCGGGGAGGGACTATGGCTACACCTTC. Protein sequence: CAINPGYTPGRDYGYTF.

The CDR3, as DNA: TGTGCCAGCAGCGGAGACAGGGTGGCTGAAAAACTGTTTTTT. Translating gives CASSGDRVAEKLFF. J is TRBJ1-4 and V is TRBV5-4; 7 positions match TRBD1. From germline, CDR1 is SGHNT and CDR2 YYREEE (reference sequence). The length of the CDR3 is 14 residues. V lost 4 bases, J lost 7 bases, and 7 bases stayed unmatched.

The genes are TRBV11-3 and TRBJ1-1, with D perhaps TRBD1 (5 bases). Trimming left V 4 bases short and J 2 bases short, with 8 bases between. Germline V lookup: CDR1 SGHNT, CDR2 YENEEA. The CDR3 consists of 13 residues. CDR3 nucleotides: TGTGCCAGCAGCTCGGGGGACAACACTGAAGCTTTCTTT. It specifies CASSSGDNTEAFF.

V is TRBV7-9 and J is TRBJ2-1, with a tentative D call TRBD1 (6 bases). The CDR3 consists of 11 residues. With 6 bases removed from V and 10 bases from J, the gap between germline ends came to 10 bases. CDR1 is SEHNR, CDR2 FQNEAQ, per germline (reference sequence). The CDR3 protein is CASSRDTEQFF. CDR3 nucleotide sequence: TGTGCCAGCAGTCGGGACACCGAGCAGTTCTTC.

This rearrangement joins TRBV6-5 to TRBJ2-1, with a tentative D call TRBD2 (5 bases). This CDR3 has 15 amino acids. Deletions cut 6 bases from V and 7 bases from J, with 19 bases between. Germline V CDR1 and CDR2: MNHEY, SVGAGI. CDR3 sequence: CASSRARGVVNEQFF. In DNA, the CDR3 is TGTGCCAGCAGCCGAGCTCGGGGTGTAGTGAATGAGCAGTTCTTC.

This clone was counted once. This chain connects TRBV28 to TRBJ1-1; D might be TRBD1 (5 bases). The germline V gene encodes CDR1 MDHEN and CDR2 SYDVKM. The CDR3 totals 12 residues. V lost 3 bases, J lost 3 bases, and 5 bases lay in between. For the CDR3, the DNA is TGTGCCAGCAGTTTGGGGGACACTGAAGCTTTCTTT. Protein sequence: CASSLGDTEAFF.

The J gene is TRBJ2-1, the V gene TRBV5-1, with a weak D call TRBD2 (5 bases). Trimming shortened V by 5 bases and J by 0 bases, and 9 bases separated the two germline ends. The CDR3 consists of 14 residues. Germline V gene lookup returns CDR1 SGHRS and CDR2 YFSETQ. This CDR3 reads CASREVSSYNEQFF. Here the CDR3 DNA reads TGCGCCAGCAGGGAGGTGAGCTCCTACAATGAGCAGTTCTTC.

The chain combines TRBV19 with TRBJ2-7, with a tentative D call TRBD2 (6 bases). CDR1 is LNHDA, CDR2 SQIVND, per germline (reference sequence). The CDR3 runs 15 residues. Trimming took off 5 bases at V and 3 bases at J, with 17 bases between the two ends. The CDR3 reads CASSRAAGLHYEQYF. The CDR3 bases are TGTGCCAGTAGTCGCGCGGCGGGACTTCACTACGAGCAGTACTTC.